This record concerns one T cell receptor beta chain sequence. The sample belongs to a study of blood T cell repertoires in COVID-19. How the authors handled the data: Using reference gene primer amplification, nucleated cell counts were estimated. Using immunoSEQ multiplex PCR, the repertoire was profiled, and TCRdb retains in-frame clones only, with some absent. That table is the source of V, J and clone size, and D and trimming were worked out from the DNA. The profile shows about 280,000 clones, approximately 86% of them singletons. The CDR3 consists of 15 residues. Germline loops: CDR1 SGDLS, CDR2 YYNGEE. V dropped 2 bases and J dropped 3; count of bases not matched to a gene: 5.

The rearrangement uses TRBV9 and TRBJ2-5, with TRBD2 matching over 9 bases. The origin of this receptor is a man aged 18 to 29 with active or convalescent COVID-19. The sample consisted of peripheral blood. CDR3 loop: CASSVELAGKETQYF. The CDR3 nucleotides read TGTGCCAGCAGCGTTGAGCTAGCGGGGAAAGAGACCCAGTACTTC.